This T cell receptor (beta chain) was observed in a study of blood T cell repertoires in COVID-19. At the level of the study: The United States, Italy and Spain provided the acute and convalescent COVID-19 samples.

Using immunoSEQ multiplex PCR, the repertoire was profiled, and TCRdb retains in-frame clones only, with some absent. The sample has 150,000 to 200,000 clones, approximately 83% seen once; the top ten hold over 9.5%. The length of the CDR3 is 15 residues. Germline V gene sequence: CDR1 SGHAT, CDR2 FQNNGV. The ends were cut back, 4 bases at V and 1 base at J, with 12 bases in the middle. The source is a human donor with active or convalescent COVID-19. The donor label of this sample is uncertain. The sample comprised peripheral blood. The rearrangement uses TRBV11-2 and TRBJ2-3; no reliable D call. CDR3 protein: CASSSNPDGTDTQYF. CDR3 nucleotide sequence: TGTGCCAGCAGCTCTAACCCCGATGGCACAGATACGCAGTATTTT.